This T cell receptor (beta chain) was identified in a study of OX40 agonist ivuxolimab in advanced cancers. Study as a whole: Previous treatment with anti-PD-1, anti-PD-L1 or anti-CTLA-4 therapy was allowed; 40% had received some.

Assay: immunoSEQ multiplex PCR; the TCRdb copy retains only in-frame clones and omits some. In the table there are thousands of clones, 60% to 85% of which are singletons. This CDR3 spans 16 amino acids. V was pared by 6 bases and J by 1 base, with 9 bases of the junction left unmatched. Germline V gene data show CDR1 as WNHNN and CDR2 as SYGVQD (reference sequence). The sequence came from an adult with an advanced solid tumor such as melanoma, head and neck, liver or kidney cancer. The sample here was CD4+ or CD8+ T cells sorted from blood, taken in a trial of the OX40 agonist ivuxolimab. V gene TRBV10-1 combines with J gene TRBJ2-1, with 7 bases that match TRBD2. CDR3 in DNA: TGCGCCAGCAGCCCCCGGACTAGGAGGTCCTACAATGAGCAGTTCTTC. As protein: CASSPRTRRSYNEQFF.